The clone carrying this T cell receptor (beta chain) was counted a few times. Its specificity is unknown. The data originate from a study of regulatory T cells in long-lasting Graves disease. CDR3-region Arm-PCR and iRepertoire HTBI primers produced the TCR beta libraries. TCRdb recomputed calls from the multiplex PCR reads with MiXCR, one row per CDR3 protein. The sample lists about 470,000 distinct CDR3 sequences, just under 15% occurring once. The germline CDR1 and CDR2 sequences are SGHDN and FVKESK. The CDR3 runs to 14 residues. V lost 5 bases, J lost 5 bases, and 13 bases lay in between. Overall study results and limits: The study examined only peripheral blood, not thyroid tissue.

Time point in this sample: newly diagnosed GD, antithyroid drugs for less than 3 months. Generation of the TCR library employed RNA extracted from PBMCs. Those enrolled as patients came out of an endocrinology department in Xi'an, China. These data were also reused for a study on T cells in Graves' hyperthyroidism and ophthalmopathy. That work adds: Based on clinical symptoms, serum thyroxine and TRAb, thyroid ultrasound and orbital computed tomography, diagnoses were reached. An initial round of RT-PCR targeting the TCR CDR3 relied on the HTBI primer set.

The source was peripheral blood mononuclear cells (PBMCs), collected at new diagnosis, from a patient treated with antithyroid drugs. The sequence came from a woman between 25 and 40 years old with Graves disease. The rearrangement uses TRBV14 and TRBJ2-1; TRBD2 might be the D (6 bases). The CDR3 region is CASSLKDYHNEQFF. The DNA for the CDR3 is TGTGCCAGCAGCTTGAAGGACTATCACAATGAGCAGTTCTTC.